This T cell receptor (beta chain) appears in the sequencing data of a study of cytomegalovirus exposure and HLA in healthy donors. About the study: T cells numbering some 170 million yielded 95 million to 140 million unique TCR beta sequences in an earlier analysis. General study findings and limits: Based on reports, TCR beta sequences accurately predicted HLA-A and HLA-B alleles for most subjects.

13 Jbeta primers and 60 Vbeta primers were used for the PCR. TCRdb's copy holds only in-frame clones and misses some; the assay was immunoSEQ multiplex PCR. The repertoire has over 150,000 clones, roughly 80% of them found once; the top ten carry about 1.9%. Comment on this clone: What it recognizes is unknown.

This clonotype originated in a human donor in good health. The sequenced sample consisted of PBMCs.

CDR3 nucleotides: TGTGCCAGCAGCGCGGGACTAGCGGGGGGGCCTTATGAGCAGTTCTTC. It codes for CASSAGLAGGPYEQFF. The rearrangement links TRBV7-6 to TRBJ2-1; 16 bases are a match to TRBD2. The CDR3 loop spans 16 amino acids. Germline V gene sequence: CDR1 SGHVS, CDR2 FNYEAQ. V dropped 5 bases and J dropped 8; count of bases not matched to a gene: 6.